The present TCR beta chain was sequenced within a study of blood T cell repertoires in COVID-19. On the study more broadly: T cells, B-cell-depleted T cells, or PBMCs provided the cDNA or gDNA that served as material.

Germline CDR1 MDHEN, CDR2 SYDVKM. With 4 bases removed from V and 9 bases from J, the gap between germline ends came to 16 bases. This CDR3 contains 15 residues. Sequenced by immunoSEQ multiplex PCR; TCRdb stores in-frame clones only, minus some. The sample lists 300,000 to 350,000 clones, about 90% occurring once. This TCR was sampled from a woman under 30 who had recovered from COVID-19. The chain uses TRBV28 and TRBJ1-6; tentative D call: TRBD1 (6 bases). The sample was peripheral blood. The CDR3 sequence: CASSSRGATVSPLHF. The CDR3 nucleotides read TGTGCCAGCAGTTCCCGGGGGGCGACAGTTTCACCCCTCCACTTT.